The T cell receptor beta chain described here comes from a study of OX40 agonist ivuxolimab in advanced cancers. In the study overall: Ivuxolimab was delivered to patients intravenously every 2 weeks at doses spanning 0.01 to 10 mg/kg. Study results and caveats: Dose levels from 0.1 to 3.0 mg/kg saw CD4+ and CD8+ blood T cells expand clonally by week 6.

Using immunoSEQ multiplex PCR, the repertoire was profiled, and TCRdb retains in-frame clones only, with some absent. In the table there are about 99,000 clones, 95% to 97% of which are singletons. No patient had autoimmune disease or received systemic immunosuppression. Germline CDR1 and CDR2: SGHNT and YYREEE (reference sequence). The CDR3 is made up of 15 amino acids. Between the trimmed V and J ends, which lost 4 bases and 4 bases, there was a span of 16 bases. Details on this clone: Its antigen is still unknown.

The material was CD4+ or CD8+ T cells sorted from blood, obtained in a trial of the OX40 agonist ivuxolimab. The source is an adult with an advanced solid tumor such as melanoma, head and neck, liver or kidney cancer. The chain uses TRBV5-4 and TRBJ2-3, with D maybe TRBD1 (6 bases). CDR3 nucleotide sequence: TGTGCCAGCAGCACCGAACTTAAGGGGGCAGATACGCAGTATTTT. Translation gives CASSTELKGADTQYF.